Shown below are 21 T cell receptor beta chains from a single sample sequenced in a study of neurological immune-mediated disorders. Time point given: technical triplicate 2. One entry per CDR3 protein, called by TCRdb with MiXCR from the 5' RACE reads. Among more than 30,000 distinct CDR3 sequences listed, less than 15% were seen once. Sequencing used CD4+ T cells from blood. Every receptor here comes from a female donor with HTLV-1-associated myelopathy (HAM/TSP).

This clonotype is labeled as medium-sized (0.01 to 0.1%). J is TRBJ2-3 and V is TRBV20-1; D is perhaps TRBD1 (5 bases). The CDR3 consists of 12 residues. CDR1 DFQATT and CDR2 SNEGSKA come from the germline V gene (reference sequence). The V end lost 5 bases, the J end lost 5 bases, and 11 bases lay between the germline ends. The CDR3, as DNA: TGCAGTGCTGGACATACAGGAGATACGCAGTATTTT. Translation gives CSAGHTGDTQYF.

This clonotype was counted ten times or more. This sequence joins TRBV24-1 and TRBJ2-1, with D tentatively TRBD1 (7 bases). There are 16 residues in the CDR3. V was clipped by 1 base and J by 7 bases, with 16 bases between them. Germline V gene data show CDR1 as KGHDR and CDR2 as SFDVKD. The DNA for the CDR3 is TGTGCCACCAGTGATTTACTGGGGGGACAGACGAATGAGCAGTTCTTC. This translates into CATSDLLGGQTNEQFF.

This clonotype appeared many times. This chain connects TRBV28 to TRBJ1-4; D perhaps matches TRBD1 (6 bases). The CDR3 totals 14 residues. Germline V lookup: CDR1 MDHEN, CDR2 SYDVKM. V gave up 6 bases and J gave up 7 bases, with 15 bases separating them. CDR3 bases: TGTGCCAGCAGCTTCCATCAGGGGAGTGAAAAACTGTTTTTT. Translating gives CASSFHQGSEKLFF.

This clonotype was picked up many times. This rearrangement joins TRBV20-1 to TRBJ2-3; D gene ambiguous. The ends were cut back, 2 bases at V and 6 bases at J, with 33 bases in the middle. CDR1 DFQATT and CDR2 SNEGSKA come from the germline V gene (reference sequence). The CDR3 consists of 20 residues. The CDR3 coding sequence is TGCAGTGCTAGACGTCCAACCCCTACCCCTCGCCGGTATATAGGGGATACGCAGTATTTT. Translating it yields CSARRPTPTPRRYIGDTQYF.

The sample holds many counts of this clonotype. This chain links TRBV28 with TRBJ2-5, with D perhaps TRBD2 (5 bases). The germline gives CDR1 MDHEN, CDR2 SYDVKM. This CDR3 comprises 15 residues. V was cut by 2 bases and J by 0 bases, with 10 bases left in between. CDR3 region: CASSLSPGNQETQYF. The CDR3 DNA follows: TGTGCCAGCAGTTTAAGCCCCGGGAACCAAGAGACCCAGTACTTC.

By share, this clonotype counts as medium-sized. The CDR3: CSAATSGLREDIQYF. CDR3 coding DNA: TGCAGTGCCGCGACTAGCGGCCTACGCGAGGACATTCAGTACTTC. The V and J genes are TRBV20-1 and TRBJ2-4, with 9 bases fitting TRBD2. Germline assignment: CDR1 DFQATT and CDR2 SNEGSKA (reference sequence). V shed 6 bases, J shed 8 bases, and the junction held 14 bases outside the gene matches. The length of the CDR3 is 15 residues.

This clonotype was seen many times. The chain joins TRBV14 to TRBJ2-7; D is tentatively TRBD1 or TRBD2 (6 bases each). V was cut by 1 base and J by 6 bases, with 16 bases left in between. Germline CDR1 is SGHDN and CDR2 is FVKESK. The length of the CDR3 is 15 residues. CDR3 nucleotide sequence: TGTGCCAGCAGCCAAGTACTGGGGGCGCGGGGCGAGCAGTACTTC. It codes for CASSQVLGARGEQYF.

This clonotype was seen repeatedly, ten times or more. The rearrangement links TRBV5-1 to TRBJ2-3; D uncertain. The CDR3 runs 14 residues. Per the germline V gene, CDR1 is SGHRS and CDR2 is YFSETQ. V was trimmed by 0 bases and J by 0 bases, leaving 5 bases between them. CDR3 protein: CASSLVPSTDTQYF. CDR3 nucleotides: TGCGCCAGCAGCTTGGTGCCTAGCACAGATACGCAGTATTTT.

This clonotype has ten or more counts. The V call is TRBV19, the J call TRBJ1-2; 11 positions match TRBD1. With V trimmed by 7 bases and J by 6 bases, 7 bases remained unmatched. CDR1 is LNHDA, CDR2 SQIVND, per germline (reference sequence). The CDR3 is 14 amino acids. The CDR3 nucleotides are TGTGCCAGTACTCACTTGGGACAGGGGGATGGCTACACCTTC. Protein sequence: CASTHLGQGDGYTF.

This clonotype was detected ten times or more. V usage is TRBV20-1 and J usage is TRBJ2-1; TRBD1 might be the D (6 bases). CDR1 is DFQATT, CDR2 SNEGSKA, per germline (reference sequence). The CDR3 is 15 residues long. The V and J ends lost 6 bases and 5 bases respectively, with 20 bases between them. The CDR3 region has the DNA TGCAGTGCCCATAGTTTAGGCAGGGGCCACAATGAGCAGTTCTTC. Protein product: CSAHSLGRGHNEQFF.

In its sample, this clonotype is medium-sized (0.01 to 0.1%). The chain recombines TRBV20-1 with TRBJ2-3; D perhaps matches TRBD1 (5 bases). The germline gives CDR1 DFQATT, CDR2 SNEGSKA (reference sequence). Trimming removed 3 bases at V and 5 bases at J, with 9 bases between. The CDR3 length is 12 residues. In nucleotides, the CDR3 is TGCAGTGCTAGGGGCCAGGGAGATACGCAGTATTTT. Translation gives CSARGQGDTQYF.

This clonotype occurred many times. The chain joins TRBV12-3 or TRBV12-4 to TRBJ1-5; 7 bases match TRBD1. V dropped 3 bases and J dropped 1; count of bases not matched to a gene: 3. This CDR3 is built from 15 residues. CDR3 nucleotide sequence: TGTGCCAGCAGTTTTAGGGGGCGAAGCAATCAGCCCCAGCATTTT. Protein: CASSFRGRSNQPQHF.

This clonotype was seen ten or more times. The chain recombines TRBV11-2 with TRBJ2-5; 11 bases align to TRBD2. The CDR3 loop spans 16 amino acids. Per germline, CDR1 SGHAT and CDR2 FQNNGV. Trimming at V came to 6 bases and at J to 1 base, leaving 7 bases not matched to a gene. The CDR3: CASSFRTSGSQETQYF. CDR3 DNA: TGTGCCAGCAGTTTTAGGACTAGCGGGTCCCAAGAGACCCAGTACTTC.

This clonotype is medium-sized (0.01 to 0.1%) within its sample. This rearrangement joins TRBV7-8 to TRBJ2-1; D gene unclear. Trimming removed 0 bases from V and 5 bases from J, with 5 bases in between. The V gene's germline CDR1 is SGHVS and CDR2 FQNEAQ. This CDR3 comprises 13 residues. The CDR3 sequence is CASSLASNNEQFF. The CDR3 DNA sequence: TGTGCCAGCAGCTTAGCGTCTAACAATGAGCAGTTCTTC.

About this clonotype: This could be a read error, since a much larger clone is one nucleotide away. The chain recombines TRBV11-2 with TRBJ2-1; no clear D. CDR3 length equals 18 residues. Germline V gives CDR1 SGHAT, CDR2 FQNNGV. The CDR3, as DNA: TGTACCAGCACCCACCGTATGTCCGTTCACCCTCGATACAATGAGCAGTTCTTC. Its protein is CTSTHRMSVHPRYNEQFF.

This clonotype was observed many times. The chain carries TRBV6-1 and TRBJ1-2; no clear D gene. V dropped 10 bases and J dropped 6 bases, with 21 bases sitting between them. Germline CDR1 is MNHNS and CDR2 is SASEGT. The CDR3 runs to 14 residues. The CDR3 spells CATSRVVPTDGYTF. The CDR3 nucleotides read TGTGCCACTTCTAGGGTCGTGCCGACGGATGGCTACACCTTC.

This clonotype was observed many times. This chain uses TRBV5-1 with TRBJ2-7; D possibly corresponds to TRBD1 (7 bases). Germline V CDR1 and CDR2: SGHRS, YFSETQ. Deletions cut 6 bases from V and 0 bases from J, with 13 bases between. The CDR3 consists of 14 residues. CDR3 protein: CASTPGDSSYEQYF. The DNA for the CDR3 is TGCGCCAGCACCCCGGGGGACAGCTCCTACGAGCAGTACTTC.

This clonotype was detected many times. The V call is TRBV28, the J call TRBJ1-1, with 8 bases fitting TRBD1. The CDR3 loop spans 11 amino acids. Unmatched junction bases numbered 4, after V lost 6 bases and J lost 10 bases. Germline V gives CDR1 MDHEN, CDR2 SYDVKM. The CDR3 region is CASSEGTGAFF. The CDR3 coding sequence is TGTGCCAGCAGCGAAGGGACAGGAGCTTTCTTT.

The chain joins TRBV12-3 or TRBV12-4 to TRBJ2-7; D is undetermined. The CDR3 length is 15 residues. V dropped 2 bases and J dropped 3 bases, with 14 bases sitting between them. CDR3 sequence reads: CASSLQAQSFYEQYF. In nucleotides, the CDR3 is TGTGCCAGCAGTTTACAGGCCCAGTCATTCTACGAGCAGTACTTC.

This clonotype came up many times. V is TRBV11-2 and J is TRBJ2-3; TRBD1 matches at 8 bases. Germline V gene lookup returns CDR1 SGHAT and CDR2 FQNNGV. Trimming at V came to 2 bases and at J to 3 bases, leaving 7 bases not matched to a gene. This CDR3 has 16 amino acids. The CDR3: CASSLFGTGVTDTQYF. Written as DNA, the CDR3 is TGTGCCAGCAGCTTATTTGGGACAGGAGTTACAGATACGCAGTATTTT.

Sample share makes this clonotype medium-sized (0.01 to 0.1%). This rearrangement joins TRBV24-1 to TRBJ2-1; TRBD1 might be the D (6 bases). The V gene lost 1 base and the J gene lost 3 bases, with 12 bases spanning the gap. Germline V gene lookup returns CDR1 KGHDR and CDR2 SFDVKD. The CDR3 loop spans 16 amino acids. The CDR3 loop is CATSDLATGDYNEQFF. The DNA for the CDR3 is TGTGCCACCAGTGATTTAGCGACAGGCGACTACAATGAGCAGTTCTTC.